This T cell receptor beta chain emerged from a study of T cells after yellow fever vaccination. With 0 bases clipped from V and 7 bases from J, the junction kept 0 bases outside the gene matches. The length of the CDR3 is 13 residues. Germline CDR1 MRHNA, CDR2 SNTAGT. Template-switching 5'RACE yielded the TCR cDNA; a universal primer site and UMIs were added in the process. TCRdb called the 5' RACE reads again in MiXCR, with one record for every CDR3 protein. The data contain about 50,000 distinct CDR3 sequences, 7.4% of them singletons. This clonotype was detected ten times or more. The rearrangement uses TRBV6-4 and TRBJ2-1, with 7 bases aligning to TRBD1. The input for sequencing was CD8+ T cells sorted from PBMCs, taken about 2 weeks after the first yellow fever vaccination. This clonotype was obtained from a young man who received the YFV17D yellow fever vaccine. CDR3 in amino acids: CASSDSDRNEQFF. CDR3 bases: TGTGCCAGCAGTGACTCGGACAGGAATGAGCAGTTCTTC.